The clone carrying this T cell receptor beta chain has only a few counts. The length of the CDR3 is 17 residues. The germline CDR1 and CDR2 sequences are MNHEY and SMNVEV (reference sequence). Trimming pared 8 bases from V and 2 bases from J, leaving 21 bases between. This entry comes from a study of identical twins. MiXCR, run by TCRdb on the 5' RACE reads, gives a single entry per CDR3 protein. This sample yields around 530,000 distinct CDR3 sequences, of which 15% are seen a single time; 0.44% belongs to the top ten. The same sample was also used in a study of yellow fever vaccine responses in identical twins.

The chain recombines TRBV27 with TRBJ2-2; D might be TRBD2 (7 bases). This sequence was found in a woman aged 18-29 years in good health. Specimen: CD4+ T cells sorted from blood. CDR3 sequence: CASSEIMGGPNTGELFF. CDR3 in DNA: TGTGCCAGCTCGGAGATAATGGGGGGGCCAAACACCGGGGAGCTGTTTTTT.